Below are 23 T cell receptor beta chains sequenced from a single sample in a study of tumor and adjacent non-tumor tissue in lung cancer. A modified ARM-PCR protocol with three rounds of nested PCR amplified TCRbeta. Using its own MiXCR run on the multiplex PCR reads, TCRdb lists one record per CDR3 protein. This table holds approximately 150,000 distinct CDR3 sequences, around two thirds found once. This sample's RNA came from whole unsorted tissue. The specimen sequenced was lung tumor tissue. The receptor set was obtained from a man aged 55 to 70 with small cell lung cancer.

In this sample, this clonotype turned up once. One end of the junction is discordant with germline, which a read error may explain. The V and J genes are TRBV12-3 or TRBV12-4 and TRBJ2-4; D gene uncertain. The CDR3 totals 15 residues. CDR3 region: CASSLGAKCKNIQHF. The CDR3 DNA reads TGTGCCAGCAGTTTAGGGGCAAAGTGCAAAAACATTCAGCACTTC.

This clonotype was picked up one time. A much bigger clone sits one base away, suggesting this may be a read error. As DNA, the CDR3 is TGTGCCAGCAGCGGGGGGACAAGGAGGGCTCAGTACTTC. Translating gives CASSGGTRRAQYF. V gene TRBV6-5 combines with J gene TRBJ2-4, with D possibly being TRBD2 (7 bases). The V and J ends lost 6 bases and 12 bases respectively, with 18 bases between them. The CDR3 is made up of 13 amino acids. The germline V gene encodes CDR1 MNHEY and CDR2 SVGAGI.

As concerns this clonotype: An end of the junction does not agree with germline; a read error may underlie this. The CDR3 protein is CASRQRQGQAWGYAF. Here the CDR3 DNA reads TGTGCCAGCCGTCAACGCCAGGGACAGGCCTGGGGCTACGCCTTC. The gene calls are TRBV6-5 and TRBJ1-2, with 8 bases fitting TRBD1. CDR1 is MNHEY, CDR2 SVGAGI, per germline. The CDR3 is made up of 15 amino acids.

The V gene is TRBV5-4, the J gene TRBJ2-2; 7 bases line up with TRBD2. CDR1 and CDR2 from the germline V gene are SGHNT and YYREEE (reference sequence). V lost 4 bases to trimming and J lost 0 bases; unmatched junction nucleotides: 6. The CDR3 covers 16 residues. This CDR3 reads CASSDQRGANTGELFF. The CDR3 DNA is TGTGCCAGCAGCGACCAGCGGGGCGCGAACACCGGGGAGCTGTTTTTT. The full variable domain, in which reference TRBV5-4 and TRBJ2-2 provide the parts outside the CDR3, is ETGVTQSPTHLIKTRGQQVTLRCSSQSGHNTVSWYQQALGQGPQFIFQYYREEENGRGNFPPRFSGLQFPNYSSELNVNALELDDSALYLCASSDQRGANTGELFFGEGSRLTVL.

This clonotype appeared once. Lacking the conserved final phenylalanine or tryptophan, this CDR3 likely reflects a read error. The chain carries TRBV6-5 and TRBJ2-3; the D is unclear. The germline CDR1 and CDR2 sequences are MNHEY and SVGAGI. V shed 0 bases and J shed 4 bases, with 5 bases lying between them. CDR3 length: 13 residues. CDR3 nucleotide sequence: TGTGCCAGCAGTTACTCAATGGCAGATACGCAGTATCTT. Protein product: CASSYSMADTQYL.

There are a few counts of this clonotype. The J gene is TRBJ1-1, the V gene TRBV3-1; weak D call: TRBD1 (6 bases). The V end lost 4 bases, the J end lost 5 bases, and 17 bases lay between the germline ends. The germline gives CDR1 LGHDT, CDR2 YNNKEL (reference sequence). CDR3 length equals 15 residues. CDR3 DNA: TGTGCCAGCAGCCCTTACCGAAGACAGGCTACTGAAGCTTTCTTT. Its protein is CASSPYRRQATEAFF.

In the case of this clonotype: A much larger clone differs by one base, so this may be a read error. The chain is built from TRBV11-2 and TRBJ2-5; D possibly matches TRBD1 or TRBD2 (5 bases each). The CDR3 spans 15 residues. The germline V and J ends were trimmed by 5 bases and 5 bases, with 18 bases remaining between them. Germline V CDR1 and CDR2: SGHAT, FQNNGV. CDR3 amino acids: CASSLGRGRAETQYF. DNA of the CDR3: TGTGCCAGCAGCCTTGGACGGGGCAGAGCTGAGACCCAGTACTTC.

The table lists this clonotype with a few counts. The CDR3 does not end in the conserved phenylalanine or tryptophan, so this is likely a read error. The rearrangement links TRBV29-1 to TRBJ1-1, with D perhaps TRBD1 (5 bases). Trimming took off 4 bases at V and 4 bases at J, with 13 bases between the two ends. Germline V gene lookup returns CDR1 SQVTM and CDR2 ANQGSEA. The CDR3 is 13 amino acids. DNA of the CDR3: TGCAGCGTTGTCTTTGGAGGGGTCACTGAAGCTTTCCTT. This translates into CSVVFGGVTEAFL.

Points on this clonotype: A much larger clone is a single base away; this may be a read error. Because it lacks the conserved phenylalanine or tryptophan at the end, this CDR3 is likely a read error. V and J are TRBV6-2 or TRBV6-3 and TRBJ2-5; D unclear. Deletions cut 0 bases from V and 4 bases from J, with 12 bases between. Germline V CDR1 and CDR2: MNHEY, SVGEGT. The CDR3 sequence is 15 residues long. Written as DNA, the CDR3 is TGTGCCAGCAGTTACTCGGGTCTCTCAGGAGAGACCCAGTACCTC. It specifies CASSYSGLSGETQYL.

The rearrangement joins TRBV29-1 to TRBJ2-1; the match to TRBD2 covers 7 bases. The germline CDR1 and CDR2 sequences are SQVTM and ANQGSEA. The CDR3 has 13 amino acids. CDR3 sequence: CNIPGTNNNEQFF. For the CDR3, the DNA is TGCAACATCCCCGGGACTAACAACAATGAGCAGTTCTTC.

Comments on this clonotype: This may arise from a read error, as a much more abundant clone is one base away. The chain employs TRBV12-3 or TRBV12-4 and TRBJ2-2; TRBD2 matches at 8 bases. The CDR3 has 16 amino acids. Trimming cost V 5 bases and J 5 bases; bases outside gene matches: 10. The CDR3 region has the DNA TGTGCCAGCAGTCTACTGAGCGGGAGCCCGACCGGGGAGCTGTTTTTT. Translating it yields CASSLLSGSPTGELFF.

This chain connects TRBV11-3 to TRBJ1-1, with D hard to call. With 1 base removed from V and 8 bases from J, the gap between germline ends came to 14 bases. Germline V gene lookup returns CDR1 SGHNT and CDR2 YENEEA. CDR3 size: 14 residues. The CDR3 DNA follows: TGTGCCAGCAGCTTAGTATCGCTTGGCACGGAAGCTTTCTTT. Protein product: CASSLVSLGTEAFF.

This clonotype was seen more than once but under ten times. The rearrangement joins TRBV4-2 to TRBJ2-1, with TRBD2 matching over 10 bases. This CDR3 is built from 17 residues. J gave up 8 bases and V 1 base, and 11 bases lay outside the gene matches. From germline, CDR1 is LGHNA and CDR2 YNFKEQ. CDR3 amino acids: CASSQVLTSGTTDEQFF. CDR3 nucleotide sequence: TGTGCCAGCAGCCAAGTCCTAACTAGCGGGACGACGGATGAGCAGTTCTTC.

This chain links TRBV29-1 with TRBJ2-5, with D uncertain. The CDR3 loop spans 13 amino acids. V dropped 4 bases and J dropped 4 bases, with 13 bases sitting between them. Germline CDR1 is SQVTM and CDR2 is ANQGSEA. The CDR3 nucleotides are TGCAGCGTTGTGGTAGGCGGCCGAGAGACCCAGTACTTC. As protein: CSVVVGGRETQYF.

Points on this clonotype: Given the absence of the conserved phenylalanine or tryptophan at the CDR3 end, a read error is likely. This chain links TRBV11-2 with TRBJ1-6, with 8 bases that match TRBD1. The CDR3 totals 17 residues. The J segment lost 10 bases and the V segment lost 0 bases, leaving 11 bases of the junction unmatched. The germline CDR1 and CDR2 sequences are SGHAT and FQNNGV. This chain's CDR3 is CASSLELSAGGRSPLHI. The CDR3 DNA reads as TGTGCCAGCAGCTTAGAGCTCTCGGCAGGGGGCAGATCACCCCTCCACATT.

The chain joins TRBV6-5 to TRBJ2-3; D is possibly TRBD2 (6 bases). There are 14 residues in the CDR3. Between the trimmed V and J ends, which lost 9 bases and 2 bases, there was a span of 15 bases. Germline V gene sequence: CDR1 MNHEY, CDR2 SVGAGI. The CDR3 is CARSRRENTDTQYF. CDR3 DNA sequence: TGTGCCAGAAGCCGGAGGGAAAACACAGATACGCAGTATTTT.

On this clonotype: Possible read error: a much larger clone is one base away. The rearrangement links TRBV6-1 to TRBJ1-5; D remains ambiguous. This CDR3 comprises 14 residues. Germline V gene lookup returns CDR1 MNHNS and CDR2 SASEGT. V lost 4 bases, J lost 2 bases, and 9 bases lay in between. CDR3 bases: TGTGCCAGCAGTGGTCAGAGCTGCAATCAGCCCCAGCATTTT. Amino acids: CASSGQSCNQPQHF.

The chain couples TRBV6-1 to TRBJ2-3; 10 nucleotides match TRBD1. Unmatched junction bases numbered 17, after V lost 6 bases and J lost 8 bases. The CDR3 loop spans 17 amino acids. In germline, CDR1 is MNHNS, CDR2 SASEGT. The CDR3 coding sequence is TGTGCCAGCAGCATGAATCCCCTCGGGACAGGGGAGGCTACGCAGTATTTT. This encodes CASSMNPLGTGEATQYF.

This chain links TRBV29-1 with TRBJ2-3; D is ambiguous. Trimming shortened V by 7 bases and J by 3 bases, and 14 bases separated the two germline ends. Germline assignment: CDR1 SQVTM and CDR2 ANQGSEA. CDR3 length: 13 residues. CDR3 in DNA: TGCAGCGCTGAGCTAAGCGTAACAGATACGCAGTATTTT. Protein sequence: CSAELSVTDTQYF.

CDR3 nucleotides: TGTGCCAGCAGCTTGACTAACTACAATGAGCAGTTCTTC. It codes for CASSLTNYNEQFF. The J gene is TRBJ2-1, the V gene TRBV7-9, with TRBD2 as a possible D gene (5 bases). Per the germline V gene, CDR1 is SEHNR and CDR2 is FQNEAQ (reference sequence). The ends were cut back, 3 bases at V and 3 bases at J, with 6 bases in the middle. The CDR3 has 13 residues.

Comment on this clonotype: A junction boundary mismatches the germline segment, possibly from a read error. J is TRBJ2-1 and V is TRBV11-3; 8 nucleotides agree with TRBD2. In germline, CDR1 is SGHNT, CDR2 YENEEA. The CDR3 covers 14 residues. The CDR3 is CASSLETSGNEQLF. CDR3 nucleotide sequence: TGTGCCAGCAGCTTGGAAACTAGCGGCAATGAGCAGTTATTC.

This clonotype was detected only a few times. A much larger clone lies one base from this, so it may be a read error. This sequence joins TRBV6-1 and TRBJ2-5, with TRBD2 matching over 11 bases. This CDR3 comprises 14 residues. The germline V gene encodes CDR1 MNHNS and CDR2 SASEGT. CDR3 DNA: TGTGCCAACAGTGAACTAGCGGGAGTGGAGACCCAGTACTTC. Translated: CANSELAGVETQYF.

This clonotype was counted a few times. This may stem from a read error, because a much larger clone lies one nucleotide away. The V call is TRBV28, the J call TRBJ2-7, with 9 positions matching TRBD2. This CDR3 comprises 15 residues. Germline lookup yields CDR1 MDHEN and CDR2 SYDVKM. Here the CDR3 reads CASSGIAGEPYEQCF. CDR3 sequence (DNA): TGTGCCAGCAGTGGGATAGCGGGAGAACCCTACGAGCAGTGCTTC.